These 16 T cell receptor beta chains were all obtained from the same sample, sequenced in a study of T cell responses to AZD1222 COVID-19 vaccine. Using immunoSEQ multiplex PCR, the repertoire was profiled, and TCRdb retains in-frame clones only, with some absent. Counted here are 95,000 to 150,000 clones, 92% occurring once; the ten biggest clones make up around 0.96%. The sample here was peripheral blood, taken on day 0 of AZD1222 vaccination. The receptors were sampled from an adult in good health.

The genes are TRBV19 and TRBJ1-2, with 7 bases fitting TRBD1. The CDR3 is 13 amino acids. The germline CDR1 and CDR2 sequences are LNHDA and SQIVND (reference sequence). J gave up 7 bases and V 3 bases, and 5 bases lay outside the gene matches. The CDR3 loop is CASSIKGAVGYTF. In DNA, the CDR3 is TGTGCCAGTAGTATCAAGGGGGCGGTTGGCTACACCTTC.

This chain connects TRBV3-1 (or the pseudogene TRBV3-2) to TRBJ2-2; D is perhaps TRBD1 (6 bases). The CDR3 sequence is 16 residues long. With 1 base removed from V and 1 base from J, the gap between germline ends came to 10 bases. Germline CDR1 is LGHDT and CDR2 is YNNKEL (reference sequence). The CDR3 loop reads CASSQAGALNTGELFF. The CDR3 DNA reads as TGTGCCAGCAGCCAAGCAGGGGCCCTGAACACCGGGGAGCTGTTTTTT.

The chain recombines TRBV16 with TRBJ1-1; TRBD1 matches 7 bases. The V and J ends lost 4 bases and 12 bases, in that order; junction bases with no gene match: 17. The CDR3 consists of 15 residues. Germline V gives CDR1 KGHSY, CDR2 FQNENV. CDR3 DNA sequence: TGTGCCAGCAGCCGCGTACCGGGACAGACTGCGAGGCCTTTCTTT. This translates into CASSRVPGQTARPFF.

V and J are TRBV4-2 and TRBJ1-6; 7 bases are shared with TRBD1. CDR1 LGHNA and CDR2 YNFKEQ come from the germline V gene. The CDR3 loop spans 18 amino acids. Trimming took 4 bases from V and 7 from J; bases not matched to a gene: 16. CDR3 residues: CASSLRLRGANRNSPLHF. The CDR3 region has the DNA TGTGCCAGCAGCCTTCGCCTCAGGGGGGCGAATAGGAATTCACCCCTCCACTTT.

CDR3 residues: CATSEGQGGYTF. CDR3 coding DNA: TGTGCCACCAGTGAGGGACAGGGTGGCTACACCTTC. The V gene is TRBV24-1, the J gene TRBJ1-2; 9 bases agree with TRBD1. The CDR3 is 12 amino acids. The germline CDR1 and CDR2 sequences are KGHDR and SFDVKD. The trim removed 4 bases at V and 7 bases at J, leaving 0 bases unmatched.

V and J are TRBV18 and TRBJ1-1; 8 positions match TRBD1. Germline-derived CDR1 and CDR2 are KGHSH and LQKENI. The CDR3 length is 14 residues. V lost 6 bases, J lost 1 base, and 4 bases stayed unmatched. The CDR3 DNA reads TGTGCCAGCTCGTGGGGACAGGAGAACACTGAAGCTTTCTTT. Translating it yields CASSWGQENTEAFF.

The chain joins TRBV13 to TRBJ2-3, with 9 bases that match TRBD2. The J segment lost 2 bases and the V segment lost 6 bases, leaving 12 bases of the junction unmatched. Germline V CDR1 and CDR2: PRHDT, FYEKMQ (reference sequence). The CDR3 consists of 17 residues. The CDR3 DNA sequence: TGTGCCAGCAGTCAGCGACTAGCGGAGGGGTTCACAGATACGCAGTATTTT. Its translation: CASSQRLAEGFTDTQYF.

The chain carries TRBV2 and TRBJ2-7; 10 bases agree with TRBD2. CDR3 size: 14 residues. In germline, CDR1 is SNHLY, CDR2 FYNNEI. J lost 3 bases, V lost 6 bases, and 5 bases had no gene match. CDR3 region: CASSRLAGLYEQYF. The CDR3 DNA reads as TGTGCCAGCAGCCGACTAGCGGGCCTCTACGAGCAGTACTTC.

The chain couples TRBV24-1 to TRBJ2-1, with D uncertain. The V end lost 4 bases, the J end lost 8 bases, and 11 bases lay between the germline ends. Germline V gives CDR1 KGHDR, CDR2 SFDVKD. The CDR3 consists of 13 residues. CDR3 loop: CATSELTEHEQFF. In nucleotides, the CDR3 is TGTGCCACCAGTGAGTTAACAGAGCATGAGCAGTTCTTC.

This chain uses TRBV6-5 with TRBJ2-1; D is undetermined. The CDR3 is 12 residues long. Between the trimmed V and J ends, which lost 6 bases and 7 bases, there was a span of 10 bases. The germline CDR1 and CDR2 sequences are MNHEY and SVGAGI. In DNA, the CDR3 is TGTGCCAGCAGAGGCCTAGAAAATGAGCAGTTCTTC. Its translation is CASRGLENEQFF.

The chain has TRBV27 and TRBJ1-1; D remains ambiguous. Trimming cost V 2 bases and J 6 bases, with 10 bases left between them. Germline CDR1 MNHEY, CDR2 SMNVEV (reference sequence). The CDR3 contains 13 residues. As DNA, the CDR3 is TGTGCCAGCAGTTTAACCATCCGCGCTGAAGCTTTCTTT. Amino acids: CASSLTIRAEAFF.

The genes are TRBV5-3 and TRBJ2-1; D not certain. TRBV5-3 is labeled an ORF, and its function is uncertain. V lost 3 bases to trimming and J lost 7 bases, with 14 bases between them. This CDR3 spans 14 amino acids. The CDR3 loop is CARSSCMVSNEQFF. CDR3 nucleotide sequence: TGTGCCAGAAGCTCCTGTATGGTATCAAATGAGCAGTTCTTC.

In this sample, this clone turned up once. V and J are TRBV2 and TRBJ1-5; D gene ambiguous. V was shortened by 5 bases and J by 0 bases, with 8 bases between the two germline ends. Germline CDR1 reads SNHLY; CDR2 reads FYNNEI. The CDR3 runs to 14 residues. The CDR3 is CASSRGVSNQPQHF. CDR3 in DNA: TGTGCCAGCAGTCGCGGGGTTAGCAATCAGCCCCAGCATTTT.

The V call is TRBV29-1, the J call TRBJ2-1; 16 nucleotides match TRBD2. V gave up 6 bases and J gave up 1 base; unmatched junction bases: 3. From germline, CDR1 is SQVTM and CDR2 ANQGSEA. There are 16 residues in the CDR3. The CDR3 loop is CSVGTSGRASYNEQFF. CDR3 nucleotides: TGCAGCGTAGGGACTAGCGGGAGGGCATCCTACAATGAGCAGTTCTTC.

The chain is built from TRBV2 and TRBJ1-1; perhaps TRBD1 as D (6 bases). This CDR3 is built from 14 residues. Trimming stripped 6 bases from V and 2 bases from J, with 13 bases between. The germline V gene has CDR1 SNHLY and CDR2 FYNNEI. The CDR3 nucleotides read TGTGCCAGCAGGGGGGGGCGGGCCAACACTGAAGCTTTCTTT. Its translation is CASRGGRANTEAFF.

V usage is TRBV24-1 and J usage is TRBJ2-3; possible D gene TRBD2, 5 bases. The CDR3 loop spans 15 amino acids. V lost 2 bases, J lost 4 bases, and 12 bases lay in between. The germline CDR1 and CDR2 sequences are KGHDR and SFDVKD. As DNA, the CDR3 is TGTGCCACCAGTGATTCTTGGGGAGCCCCAGATACGCAGTATTTT. It translates to CATSDSWGAPDTQYF.